Listed here are 7 T cell receptor beta chains from one sample, sequenced in a study of shared clonotypes between healthy human individuals. Naive CD8 cells were CD45RO-negative, positively selected for CCR7, excluding terminally differentiated effector memory CD45RA+ cells. Using immunoSEQ multiplex PCR, the repertoire was profiled, and TCRdb retains in-frame clones only, with some absent. Of about 2 million clones listed, about 95% are singletons. The sample consisted of naive CD8+ T cells sorted from blood. Receptors originate from a man younger than 35 in good health.

The chain carries TRBV5-4 and TRBJ1-1, with D possibly being TRBD1 (6 bases). CDR1 SGHNT and CDR2 YYREEE come from the germline V gene (reference sequence). The length of the CDR3 is 13 residues. Trimming cost V 7 bases and J 1 base, with 11 bases left between them. The CDR3 region is CASHKTGNTEAFF. CDR3 nucleotide sequence: TGTGCCAGCCACAAGACAGGGAACACTGAAGCTTTCTTT.

This chain connects TRBV28 to TRBJ1-5; 7 bases match TRBD1. The J segment lost 9 bases and the V segment lost 2 bases, leaving 13 bases of the junction unmatched. Germline assignment: CDR1 MDHEN and CDR2 SYDVKM. CDR3 length: 16 amino acids. DNA of the CDR3: TGTGCCAGCAGTTTAGGTACAGGGGCCGCCTATGGGCCCCAGCATTTT. Translating it yields CASSLGTGAAYGPQHF. Filled out from reference TRBV28 and TRBJ1-5, the complete variable domain reads DVKVTQSSRYLVKRTGEKVFLECVQDMDHENMFWYRQDPGLGLRLIYFSYDVKMKEKGDIPEGYSVSREKKERFSLILESASTNQTSMYLCASSLGTGAAYGPQHFGDGTRLSIL.

J is TRBJ2-1 and V is TRBV7-9; 9 bases align to TRBD2. The V and J ends lost 5 bases and 10 bases, in that order; junction bases with no gene match: 18. The germline V gene has CDR1 SEHNR and CDR2 FQNEAQ (reference sequence). The CDR3 spans 17 residues. The DNA for the CDR3 is TGTGCCAGCAGCCCATCCCTCTCTGCGGGGGGGCTTTGGGAGCAGTTCTTC. It encodes CASSPSLSAGGLWEQFF. Combining the CDR3 with reference TRBV7-9 and TRBJ2-1 gives the whole variable domain DTGVSQNPRHKITKRGQNVTFRCDPISEHNRLYWYRQTLGQGPEFLTYFQNEAQLEKSRLLSDRFSAERPKGSFSTLEIQRTEQGDSAMYLCASSPSLSAGGLWEQFFGPGTRLTVL.

This clone was counted once. This chain connects TRBV28 to TRBJ2-3, with unresolved D. Trimming cost V 2 bases and J 4 bases, with 7 bases left between them. The CDR3 contains 13 residues. The germline V gene has CDR1 MDHEN and CDR2 SYDVKM. The CDR3 DNA sequence: TGTGCCAGCAGTTTACTAGGGTCAGATACGCAGTATTTT. It is translated as CASSLLGSDTQYF.

The chain employs TRBV19 and TRBJ2-1; 7 positions match TRBD2. In germline, CDR1 is LNHDA, CDR2 SQIVND (reference sequence). V was pared by 4 bases and J by 10 bases, with 4 bases of the junction left unmatched. The CDR3 spans 12 residues. The CDR3 loop is CASSTWGGEQFF. DNA for the CDR3: TGTGCCAGTAGTACCTGGGGGGGGGAGCAGTTCTTC.

This clone was recorded once. The CDR3 sequence is CASSASESYNEQFF. Written as DNA, the CDR3 is TGTGCCAGCAGCGCCTCCGAGTCCTACAATGAGCAGTTCTTC. V is TRBV9 and J is TRBJ2-1; D gene unclear. Germline V lookup: CDR1 SGDLS, CDR2 YYNGEE. The CDR3 totals 14 residues. V was cut by 3 bases and J by 1 base, with 8 bases left in between.

This clone was detected once. V gene TRBV19 combines with J gene TRBJ2-6; 9 bases are a match to TRBD1. Germline V gene lookup returns CDR1 LNHDA and CDR2 SQIVND (reference sequence). With 3 bases clipped from V and 1 base from J, the junction kept 1 base outside the gene matches. The CDR3 runs 16 residues. CDR3 sequence (DNA): TGTGCCAGTAGTATGGGACAGGGTTCTGGGGCCAACGTCCTGACTTTC. Translating it yields CASSMGQGSGANVLTF.